These 21 T cell receptor beta chains originate from one sample sequenced in a study of cytomegalovirus exposure and HLA in healthy donors. Using immunoSEQ multiplex PCR, the repertoire was profiled, and TCRdb retains in-frame clones only, with some absent. In the table there are 250,000 to 400,000 clones, approximately 86% of which are singletons. The sequencing sample was made of PBMCs. These receptors all come from a man aged 25-45 years in good health and CMV-seronegative.

The rearrangement joins TRBV6-5 to TRBJ2-1, with a weak D call TRBD2 (6 bases). This CDR3 is built from 14 residues. The ends were cut back, 2 bases at V and 2 bases at J, with 7 bases in the middle. Germline CDR1 MNHEY, CDR2 SVGAGI. The CDR3 reads CASSYRTTYNEQFF. The CDR3 DNA follows: TGTGCCAGCAGTTACCGGACTACCTACAATGAGCAGTTCTTC.

The chain is built from TRBV7-9 and TRBJ2-4; no clear D gene. The CDR3 length is 14 residues. The V gene's germline CDR1 is SEHNR and CDR2 FQNEAQ (reference sequence). The V end lost 0 bases, the J end lost 0 bases, and 3 bases lay between the germline ends. The CDR3 reads CASSLALAKNIQYF. Written as DNA, the CDR3 is TGTGCCAGCAGCTTAGCCCTAGCCAAAAACATTCAGTACTTC.

The chain carries TRBV11-2 and TRBJ2-3, with D possibly being TRBD2 (6 bases). Deletions cut 4 bases from V and 9 bases from J, with 11 bases between. Per the germline V gene, CDR1 is SGHAT and CDR2 is FQNNGV. The CDR3 length is 12 residues. CDR3 in amino acids: CASSYGEETQYF. In DNA, the CDR3 is TGTGCCAGCAGCTACGGGGAGGAAACGCAGTATTTT.

V is TRBV5-6 and J is TRBJ1-2; D might be TRBD1 (6 bases). The V end was cut by 2 bases, the J end by 2 bases, with 7 bases between. The CDR3 has 13 residues. CDR1 and CDR2 (germline): SGHDT, YYEEEE. The CDR3 bases are TGTGCCAGCAGCTTTACAGGGAACTATGGCTACACCTTC. Protein: CASSFTGNYGYTF. Variable domain in full (rest from reference TRBV5-6 and TRBJ1-2): DAGVTQSPTHLIKTRGQQVTLRCSPKSGHDTVSWYQQALGQGPQFIFQYYEEEERQRGNFPDRFSGHQFPNYSSELNVNALLLGDSALYLCASSFTGNYGYTFGSGTRLTVV.

This sequence joins TRBV5-4 and TRBJ1-1, with D tentatively TRBD1 (6 bases). CDR3 length: 14 residues. Germline CDR1 SGHNT, CDR2 YYREEE (reference sequence). V was clipped by 2 bases and J by 4 bases, with 12 bases between them. In DNA, the CDR3 is TGTGCCAGCAGCTTTGGACAGCGTGGCACTGAAGCTTTCTTT. This sequence encodes CASSFGQRGTEAFF.

The chain carries TRBV16 and TRBJ1-2, with D possibly being TRBD1 (5 bases). Germline loops: CDR1 KGHSY, CDR2 FQNENV. Trimming shortened V by 4 bases and J by 4 bases, and 19 bases separated the two germline ends. This CDR3 comprises 16 residues. The DNA for the CDR3 is TGTGCCAGCAGCCGCCGGGGGTCCGAAGGTTTCTATGGCTACACCTTC. Translating it yields CASSRRGSEGFYGYTF.

The chain uses TRBV11-2 and TRBJ2-7, with TRBD1 matching over 7 bases. This CDR3 contains 14 residues. Germline V gene sequence: CDR1 SGHAT, CDR2 FQNNGV. V was clipped by 3 bases and J by 4 bases; unmatched bases: 6. CDR3 in DNA: TGTGCCAGCAGCTTTGGGACAGCGATTTACGAGCAGTACTTC. Its translation: CASSFGTAIYEQYF.

The rearrangement links TRBV19 to TRBJ1-6, with a tentative D call TRBD1 (5 bases). CDR3 length: 16 residues. Between the trimmed V and J ends, which lost 6 bases and 5 bases, there was a span of 17 bases. Per the germline V gene, CDR1 is LNHDA and CDR2 is SQIVND (reference sequence). For the CDR3, the DNA is TGTGCCAGTAGCCCCGGAACGGGGGTAAATAATTCACCCCTCCACTTT. Translation gives CASSPGTGVNNSPLHF.

In DNA form, the CDR3 reads TGTGCCAGCAGCAAGCTTAGCGGGGGGGCCACCGGGGAGCTGTTTTTT. Translating it yields CASSKLSGGATGELFF. The chain uses TRBV5-4 and TRBJ2-2; 11 positions agree with TRBD2. Germline CDR1 is SGHNT and CDR2 is YYREEE (reference sequence). Germline trimming cut 4 bases from V and 4 bases from J; bases unmatched to any gene: 6. The CDR3 length is 16 residues.

This clone is a singleton in its sample. V usage is TRBV6-6 and J usage is TRBJ1-6, with unresolved D. Germline-derived CDR1 and CDR2 are MNHNY and SVGAGI (reference sequence). The V end was cut by 2 bases, the J end by 9 bases, with 8 bases between. The CDR3 sequence is 13 residues long. CDR3 amino acids: CASSYGQPSPLHF. Written as DNA, the CDR3 is TGTGCCAGCAGTTACGGGCAGCCTTCACCCCTCCACTTT.

The V and J genes are TRBV7-2 and TRBJ2-4; D ambiguous. The V and J ends lost 5 bases and 0 bases respectively, with 8 bases between them. Germline loops: CDR1 SGHTA, CDR2 FQGNSA. The CDR3 covers 14 residues. The CDR3 DNA reads TGTGCCAGCAGCCTAGAGCTAGCCAAAAACATTCAGTACTTC. Amino acid sequence: CASSLELAKNIQYF.

The V gene is TRBV19, the J gene TRBJ1-1; a possible D gene is TRBD1 (6 bases). Germline V gene sequence: CDR1 LNHDA, CDR2 SQIVND (reference sequence). Between the trimmed V and J ends, which lost 3 bases and 1 base, there was a span of 15 bases. The CDR3 runs to 16 residues. The CDR3 sequence is CASSMPGDPGNTEAFF. In DNA, the CDR3 is TGTGCCAGTAGTATGCCAGGGGACCCTGGGAACACTGAAGCTTTCTTT.

The CDR3 nucleotides are TGTGCCAGCTCACCAGTTCGTTCGACAGGGGATAATGAAAAACTGTTTTTT. It encodes CASSPVRSTGDNEKLFF. The genes are TRBV18 and TRBJ1-4, with TRBD1 matching 8 bases. Per germline, CDR1 KGHSH and CDR2 LQKENI. V lost 2 bases, J lost 4 bases, and 9 bases stayed unmatched. This CDR3 has 17 residues.

This clone was found once. The chain combines TRBV6-5 with TRBJ1-1; 7 bases are shared with TRBD1. Trimming removed 0 bases from V and 5 bases from J; junction bases left unmatched: 6. CDR3 length: 15 residues. Germline V CDR1 and CDR2: MNHEY, SVGAGI. The CDR3 nucleotides are TGTGCCAGCAGTTACTCGGGCAGGGGGTTAACTGAAGCTTTCTTT. It yields the protein CASSYSGRGLTEAFF.

The chain joins TRBV27 to TRBJ1-1; 7 bases match TRBD1. CDR3 size: 17 residues. From germline, CDR1 is MNHEY and CDR2 SMNVEV (reference sequence). After removal of 6 bases from V and 7 bases from J, the junction contained 20 bases not matched to a gene. CDR3 in amino acids: CASRTGQLKKQLGEAFF. The CDR3 bases are TGTGCCAGCAGAACGGGACAGCTTAAAAAGCAATTGGGTGAAGCTTTCTTT.

The V and J genes are TRBV7-2 and TRBJ2-3; 12 nucleotides agree with TRBD2. V gave up 4 bases and J gave up 5 bases; unmatched junction bases: 10. The CDR3 extends over 17 amino acids. CDR1 and CDR2 (germline): SGHTA, FQGNSA. For the CDR3, the DNA is TGTGCCAGCAGCTACCCACGACTAGCGGGGGCCCAAGATACGCAGTATTTT. Translating it yields CASSYPRLAGAQDTQYF.

This chain joins TRBV12-5 and TRBJ1-2; D not certain. The CDR3 contains 15 residues. The germline V and J ends were trimmed by 3 bases and 4 bases, with 15 bases remaining between them. CDR1 LGHNT and CDR2 FRNRAP come from the germline V gene. The CDR3 spells CASGLSGRRIYGYTF. For the CDR3, the DNA is TGTGCTAGTGGTTTATCGGGGAGAAGGATCTATGGCTACACCTTC.

V usage is TRBV30 and J usage is TRBJ1-2, with D unresolved. Looked up from germline, CDR1 is GTSNPN and CDR2 is SVGIG (reference sequence). V lost 3 bases to trimming and J lost 1 base, with 9 bases between them. The CDR3 has 13 residues. The CDR3 coding sequence is TGTGCCTGGAGGTCCGGAGTTAACTATGGCTACACCTTC. Its protein product is CAWRSGVNYGYTF.

V is TRBV4-1 and J is TRBJ1-5; 7 nucleotides line up with TRBD1. This CDR3 has 14 residues. The V and J ends lost 8 bases and 4 bases, in that order; junction bases with no gene match: 8. Germline V CDR1 and CDR2: MGHRA, YSYEKL. In DNA, the CDR3 is TGCGCCAGCGCGCCGGGACAGCTAAATCAGCCCCAGCATTTT. Translation gives CASAPGQLNQPQHF.

The chain carries TRBV6-5 and TRBJ1-2, with D hard to call. From germline, CDR1 is MNHEY and CDR2 SVGAGI. CDR3 length: 13 residues. The germline V and J ends were trimmed by 2 bases and 2 bases, with 6 bases remaining between them. CDR3 in amino acids: CASSYEPNYGYTF. The CDR3 nucleotides are TGTGCCAGCAGTTACGAGCCGAACTATGGCTACACCTTC.

The chain has TRBV2 and TRBJ1-2; perhaps TRBD1 as D (6 bases). The CDR3 is 14 residues long. Germline V lookup: CDR1 SNHLY, CDR2 FYNNEI. V shed 7 bases and J shed 0 bases, with 12 bases lying between them. The CDR3 nucleotides read TGTGCCAGCAATTACAGGGAAGCTAACTATGGCTACACCTTC. The encoded protein is CASNYREANYGYTF. The full variable domain, rest sourced from reference TRBV2 and TRBJ1-2, is EPEVTQTPSHQVTQMGQEVILRCVPISNHLYFYWYRQILGQKVEFLVSFYNNEISEKSEIFDDQFSVERPDGSNFTLKIRSTKLEDSAMYFCASNYREANYGYTFGSGTRLTVV.